These T cell receptor beta chains were read from a single sample in a study of blood T cell repertoires in COVID-19. Assay used: immunoSEQ multiplex PCR; TCRdb lists only in-frame clones, some missing. Among about 190,000 clones listed, about 88% were seen once. The sample consisted of peripheral blood. The origin of the receptors is a human donor in a cohort sampled during active COVID-19. The conserved cysteine and the conserved F or W are not part of the CDR3 here. Not every row has a clone size; where given, it reads once, few, many or a size class.

V: TRBV27
size: -
CDR3: ASRVDRDNSPLH

V: TRBV4-1
size: once
CDR3: ASSSPWRRDTEAF

V: TRBV13
size: -
CDR3: ASRGGQSNEKLF

V: TRBV30
size: -
CDR3: AWSEQGTGWTEAF

V: TRBV18
size: -
CDR3: ASSLGLGAGATNYGYT

V: TRBV9
size: once
CDR3: ASSVDSARYNEQF

V: TRBV19
size: -
CDR3: ASSLASGRANEQF

V: TRBV6-1
size: -
CDR3: ASSEARAGLAGVSYEQY

V: TRBV5-4
size: -
CDR3: ASSRSGLAADTQY

V: TRBV27
size: -
CDR3: ASSLSGQGEQY

V: TRBV6-1
size: -
CDR3: ASSGLAGVNTGELF

V: TRBV7-2
size: -
CDR3: ASSVGGRGNEKLF

V: TRBV5-1
size: once
CDR3: ASSPRDRSGNTIY

V: TRBV30
size: -
CDR3: AWSPTRGTEAF

V: TRBV27
size: -
CDR3: ASRPPGQGAGEQY

V: TRBV6-1
size: -
CDR3: ASSVLAGGSSYNEQF

V: TRBV7-2
size: -
CDR3: ASSSMGADQPQH

V: TRBV5-1
size: -
CDR3: ASSLAESSSYEQY

V: TRBV7-6
size: -
CDR3: ASSPWTGETLDEQF

V: TRBV28
size: -
CDR3: ASSLTGGYEQY

V: TRBV19
size: -
CDR3: ASSDRQETQY

V: TRBV5-1
size: -
CDR3: ASSRLAGGFSYNEQF

V: TRBV4-1
size: few
CDR3: ASSGTSGDSLYIQY

V: TRBV5-1
size: once
CDR3: ASSLVGRDRGPEAF

V: TRBV29-1
size: -
CDR3: SVVEGGNYGYT

V: TRBV10-3
size: -
CDR3: AISEGQGPSYEQY

V: TRBV4-1
size: -
CDR3: ASSQEGGAHFYNEQF

V: TRBV4-3
size: -
CDR3: ASSQGTSGGGHNEQF

V: TRBV9
size: -
CDR3: ASSVDSGNYEQY

V: TRBV18
size: -
CDR3: ASSPHPGQGAGNTIY

V: TRBV27
size: -
CDR3: ASSPGLAVINEQF

V: TRBV9
size: -
CDR3: ASSPGSGDEQY

V: TRBV11-2
size: -
CDR3: ASSSLARGRTDTQY

V: TRBV5-1
size: -
CDR3: ASSLGTGFNYGYT

V: TRBV6-5
size: -
CDR3: ASRETGGSTDTQY

V: TRBV7-9
size: once
CDR3: ASSGGGAQYNEQF